These 24 T cell receptor beta chains came from one sample sequenced in a study of cytomegalovirus exposure and HLA in healthy donors. PCR was performed using 60 Vbeta and 13 Jbeta primers. Profiling relied on immunoSEQ multiplex PCR, and the TCRdb table lists in-frame clones only, not all of them. The sample records some 110,000 clones, 69% being singletons. Input material: PBMCs. These receptors were taken from a man between 25 and 39 years old in good health and CMV-seronegative.

The chain links TRBV18 to TRBJ2-2; D perhaps matches TRBD1 (5 bases). This CDR3 has 14 amino acids. Per germline, CDR1 KGHSH and CDR2 LQKENI. V was cut by 1 base and J by 7 bases, with 10 bases left in between. The CDR3 loop reads CASSPQGFHGELFF. The CDR3 DNA follows: TGTGCCAGCTCACCACAGGGGTTCCACGGGGAGCTGTTTTTT.

This chain links TRBV7-3 with TRBJ2-1; TRBD2 matches 15 bases. CDR1 and CDR2 (germline): SGHTA, FQGTGA. The CDR3 totals 16 residues. The V gene end was trimmed by 6 bases and the J gene end by 4 bases; junction bases not matched to a gene: 4. CDR3 loop: CASSPGTSGRYNEQFF. In DNA form, the CDR3 reads TGTGCCAGCAGTCCCGGGACTAGCGGGAGGTACAATGAGCAGTTCTTC.

The genes are TRBV6-1 and TRBJ2-1, with TRBD2 matching 11 bases. Germline values: CDR1 MNHNS, CDR2 SASEGT. The CDR3 totals 15 residues. The V and J ends lost 7 bases and 6 bases, in that order; junction bases with no gene match: 8. CDR3 loop: CASISGTSGSNEQFF. In nucleotides, the CDR3 is TGTGCCAGCATATCCGGGACTAGCGGATCCAATGAGCAGTTCTTC.

The V and J genes are TRBV5-6 and TRBJ2-1; 10 positions match TRBD2. The V gene's germline CDR1 is SGHDT and CDR2 YYEEEE. Trimming removed 0 bases from V and 7 bases from J; junction bases left unmatched: 7. The CDR3 length is 16 residues. The CDR3 spells CASSLGGAGGLNEQFF. The DNA of the CDR3 is TGTGCCAGCAGCTTGGGCGGAGCGGGAGGGTTGAATGAGCAGTTCTTC.

The chain employs TRBV7-9 and TRBJ1-5; tentative D call: TRBD1 (6 bases). The germline gives CDR1 SEHNR, CDR2 FQNEAQ (reference sequence). V dropped 8 bases and J dropped 8 bases, with 19 bases sitting between them. This CDR3 has 14 amino acids. In nucleotides, the CDR3 is TGTGCCAGCGGGCCACAGGGAAGTAGCGAGCCCCAGCATTTT. It encodes CASGPQGSSEPQHF.

The V call is TRBV5-1, the J call TRBJ2-3; D might be TRBD2 (6 bases). The CDR3 is 14 residues long. V was shortened by 7 bases and J by 4 bases, with 16 bases between the two germline ends. CDR1 SGHRS and CDR2 YFSETQ come from the germline V gene. CDR3 amino acids: CASGTGVWADTQYF. The CDR3 DNA sequence: TGCGCCAGCGGTACGGGAGTGTGGGCAGATACGCAGTATTTT.

The chain combines TRBV11-3 with TRBJ2-1; TRBD2 matches at 10 bases. This CDR3 has 17 residues. Germline loops: CDR1 SGHNT, CDR2 YENEEA. The trim removed 5 bases at V and 8 bases at J, leaving 15 bases unmatched. The CDR3 DNA reads as TGTGCCAGCAGCCCCCGGACTAGCGGACAGATTATCGATGAGCAGTTCTTC. Translated: CASSPRTSGQIIDEQFF.

The chain combines TRBV18 with TRBJ1-2; 9 bases match TRBD1. The CDR3 runs 15 residues. The V and J ends lost 6 bases and 6 bases, in that order; junction bases with no gene match: 11. Germline loops: CDR1 KGHSH, CDR2 LQKENI. The CDR3 sequence is CASSTLSDRGDGYTF. The CDR3 coding sequence is TGTGCCAGCTCTACTCTTTCAGACAGGGGGGATGGCTACACCTTC.

The chain employs TRBV28 and TRBJ2-3; no clear D. CDR3 length: 14 residues. V lost 3 bases to trimming and J lost 1 base, with 8 bases between them. The germline V gene has CDR1 MDHEN and CDR2 SYDVKM. The CDR3 region is CASSFLAGTDTQYF. The CDR3 bases are TGTGCCAGCAGTTTCTTGGCGGGCACAGATACGCAGTATTTT.

The chain is built from TRBV29-1 and TRBJ2-1; D is unresolved. Trimming took off 6 bases at V and 3 bases at J, with 12 bases between the two ends. The CDR3 extends over 13 amino acids. The V gene's germline CDR1 is SQVTM and CDR2 ANQGSEA. This CDR3 reads CSVGDRSYNEQFF. The CDR3 coding sequence is TGCAGCGTAGGAGACCGCAGCTACAATGAGCAGTTCTTC.

The V and J genes are TRBV5-4 and TRBJ2-5, with TRBD2 matching 10 bases. The germline V gene encodes CDR1 SGHNT and CDR2 YYREEE (reference sequence). V trimming: 0 bases; J trimming: 4 bases; junction bases outside the gene matches: 6. The CDR3 contains 16 residues. CDR3 region: CASSLDRAGGPETQYF. CDR3 bases: TGTGCCAGCAGCTTGGACCGAGCGGGAGGGCCAGAGACCCAGTACTTC.

V is TRBV6-5 and J is TRBJ2-1, with D possibly TRBD1 on 6 matching bases. V was cut by 6 bases and J by 6 bases, with 12 bases left in between. The germline V gene encodes CDR1 MNHEY and CDR2 SVGAGI. CDR3 length equals 13 residues. CDR3 in amino acids: CASRRGQINEQFF. CDR3 DNA sequence: TGTGCCAGCAGAAGAGGACAGATCAATGAGCAGTTCTTC.

The chain employs TRBV7-9 and TRBJ1-2, with TRBD1 matching 10 bases. The germline gives CDR1 SEHNR, CDR2 FQNEAQ (reference sequence). With V trimmed by 5 bases and J by 2 bases, 5 bases remained unmatched. The CDR3 sequence is 15 residues long. The CDR3 sequence: CASSVGQGGNYGYTF. The CDR3 nucleotides read TGTGCCAGCAGCGTCGGACAGGGGGGGAACTATGGCTACACCTTC.

This clone came up a few times. The junction differs from germline at one of its ends, possibly a read error. DNA for the CDR3: TGCGCCAGCAGCCAAGAGTGGACAGGCATCTCTGGGGCCAACGGCCTGACTTTC. It specifies CASSQEWTGISGANGLTF. The V gene is TRBV4-1, the J gene TRBJ2-6; 7 nucleotides align to TRBD1. The CDR3 has 18 amino acids. Germline CDR1 reads MGHRA; CDR2 reads YSYEKL.

The V gene is TRBV7-3, the J gene TRBJ2-3; 12 bases fit TRBD2. The J segment lost 3 bases and the V segment lost 4 bases, leaving 5 bases of the junction unmatched. This CDR3 spans 16 amino acids. Germline V gene lookup returns CDR1 SGHTA and CDR2 FQGTGA. The CDR3 here is CASSSRLAGETDTQYF. CDR3 DNA: TGTGCCAGCAGCTCCAGACTAGCGGGAGAAACAGATACGCAGTATTTT.

The chain carries TRBV7-2 and TRBJ1-5, with D maybe TRBD1 (6 bases). The CDR3 has 15 residues. Trimming shortened V by 3 bases and J by 2 bases, and 11 bases separated the two germline ends. The germline CDR1 and CDR2 sequences are SGHTA and FQGNSA. This CDR3 is CASSFNRDGNQPQHF. DNA for the CDR3: TGTGCCAGCAGCTTCAACAGGGATGGCAATCAGCCCCAGCATTTT. The full variable domain, rest sourced from reference TRBV7-2 and TRBJ1-5, is GAGVSQSPSNKVTEKGKDVELRCDPISGHTALYWYRQSLGQGLEFLIYFQGNSAPDKSGLPSDRFSAERTGGSVSTLTIQRTQQEDSAVYLCASSFNRDGNQPQHFGDGTRLSIL.

This sequence joins TRBV19 and TRBJ1-4; a possible D gene is TRBD1 (6 bases). CDR1 LNHDA and CDR2 SQIVND come from the germline V gene (reference sequence). The V end lost 7 bases, the J end lost 5 bases, and 11 bases lay between the germline ends. The CDR3 loop spans 13 amino acids. The CDR3, as DNA: TGTGCCAGTACCAGGGGTCGGAATGAAAAACTGTTTTTT. Its protein product is CASTRGRNEKLFF.

This clone has only a few counts. CDR3 amino acids: CASSQRQGHSYEQYF. Here the CDR3 DNA reads TGTGCCAGCAGCCAAAGACAGGGTCATTCCTACGAGCAGTACTTC. This chain connects TRBV14 to TRBJ2-7; the match to TRBD1 covers 7 bases. CDR3 length: 15 residues. J lost 1 base, V lost 2 bases, and 5 bases had no gene match. Germline lookup yields CDR1 SGHDN and CDR2 FVKESK.

In this sample, this clone turned up a few times. The rearrangement uses TRBV15 and TRBJ2-1, with D uncertain. The CDR3 loop spans 13 amino acids. With 4 bases removed from V and 3 bases from J, the gap between germline ends came to 7 bases. The germline V gene encodes CDR1 LNHNV and CDR2 YYDKDF (reference sequence). CDR3 residues: CATSNGFYNEQFF. The CDR3 nucleotides read TGTGCCACCAGCAACGGGTTCTACAATGAGCAGTTCTTC.

The chain combines TRBV7-9 with TRBJ2-6; D unresolved. The CDR3 spans 14 residues. The V and J ends lost 5 bases and 1 base respectively, with 6 bases between them. CDR1 and CDR2 (germline): SEHNR, FQNEAQ (reference sequence). The CDR3 here is CASSQTSGANVLTF. The CDR3 DNA reads as TGTGCCAGCAGCCAGACATCTGGGGCCAACGTCCTGACTTTC.

CDR3 in amino acids: CASSLAVQLRGNEQFF. CDR3 bases: TGTGCCAGCAGCTTAGCTGTACAGCTTCGTGGCAATGAGCAGTTCTTC. This chain connects TRBV7-2 to TRBJ2-1, with D unclear. This CDR3 is built from 16 residues. V lost 0 bases and J lost 6, with 15 bases in between. Per germline, CDR1 SGHTA and CDR2 FQGNSA.

In this sample, this clone turned up a few times. The V gene is TRBV12-5, the J gene TRBJ1-1, with TRBD1 as a possible D gene (5 bases). The CDR3 has 14 amino acids. The germline V and J ends were trimmed by 6 bases and 0 bases, with 11 bases remaining between them. Germline loops: CDR1 LGHNT, CDR2 FRNRAP. CDR3 region: CASGYRLMNTEAFF. Here the CDR3 DNA reads TGTGCTAGTGGATACAGGTTGATGAACACTGAAGCTTTCTTT. Full variable domain (remainder filled in from reference TRBV12-5 and TRBJ1-1): DARVTQTPRHKVTEMGQEVTMRCQPILGHNTVFWYRQTMMQGLELLAYFRNRAPLDDSGMPKDRFSAEMPDATLATLKIQPSEPRDSAVYFCASGYRLMNTEAFFGQGTRLTVV.

This rearrangement joins TRBV29-1 to TRBJ2-3, with 7 bases that match TRBD1. The CDR3 has 17 amino acids. Germline CDR1 is SQVTM and CDR2 is ANQGSEA. Losses at the gene ends were 3 bases for V and 3 bases for J; bases not matched to a gene: 15. The CDR3 DNA sequence: TGCAGCGTTGACCAAAATTATTACAGGGGTACGACAGATACGCAGTATTTT. It encodes CSVDQNYYRGTTDTQYF.

The gene calls are TRBV25-1 and TRBJ2-5; a possible D gene is TRBD1 (5 bases). The J call may be in error: the DNA end matches TRBJ2-7 better. This CDR3 region has 13 residues. In germline, CDR1 is MGHDK, CDR2 SYGVNS. The CDR3: CASRLGAINEQYF. In DNA, the CDR3 is TGTGCCAGCCGTCTAGGGGCGATAAACGAGCAGTACTTC.